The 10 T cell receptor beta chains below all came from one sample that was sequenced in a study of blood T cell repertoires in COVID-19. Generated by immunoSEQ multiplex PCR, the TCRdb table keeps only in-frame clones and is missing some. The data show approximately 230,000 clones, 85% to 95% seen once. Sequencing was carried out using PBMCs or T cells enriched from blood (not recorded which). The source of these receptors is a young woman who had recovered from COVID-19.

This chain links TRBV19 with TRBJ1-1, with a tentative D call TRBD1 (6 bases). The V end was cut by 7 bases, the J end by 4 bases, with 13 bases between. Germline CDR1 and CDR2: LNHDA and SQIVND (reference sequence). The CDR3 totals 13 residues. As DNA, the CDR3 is TGTGCCAGTAATACAGGGAGACCCACTGAAGCTTTCTTT. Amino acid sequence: CASNTGRPTEAFF.

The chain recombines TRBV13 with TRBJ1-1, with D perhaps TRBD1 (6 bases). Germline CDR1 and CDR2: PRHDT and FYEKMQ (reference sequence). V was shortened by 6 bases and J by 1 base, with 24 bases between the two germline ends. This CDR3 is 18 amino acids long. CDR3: CASRKLGWGRGRNTEAFF. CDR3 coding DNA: TGTGCCAGCAGGAAATTAGGTTGGGGAAGGGGGAGGAACACTGAAGCTTTCTTT.

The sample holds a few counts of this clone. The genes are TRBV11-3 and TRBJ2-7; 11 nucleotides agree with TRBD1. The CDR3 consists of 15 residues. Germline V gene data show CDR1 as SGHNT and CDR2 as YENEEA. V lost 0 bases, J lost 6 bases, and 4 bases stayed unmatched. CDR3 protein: CASSLDGTGGSEQYF. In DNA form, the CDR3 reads TGTGCCAGCAGCTTAGATGGGACAGGGGGGTCCGAGCAGTACTTC.

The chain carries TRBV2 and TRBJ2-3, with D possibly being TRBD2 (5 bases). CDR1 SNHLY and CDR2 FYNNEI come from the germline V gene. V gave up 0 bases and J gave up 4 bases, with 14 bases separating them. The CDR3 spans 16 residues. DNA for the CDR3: TGTGCCAGCAGTGAAGCGCGGGTGCCCCCGCCAGATACGCAGTATTTT. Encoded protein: CASSEARVPPPDTQYF. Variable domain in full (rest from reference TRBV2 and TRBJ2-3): EPEVTQTPSHQVTQMGQEVILRCVPISNHLYFYWYRQILGQKVEFLVSFYNNEISEKSEIFDDQFSVERPDGSNFTLKIRSTKLEDSAMYFCASSEARVPPPDTQYFGPGTRLTVL.

The CDR3 region is CASSFERGGINEQFF. The CDR3 DNA follows: TGTGCCAGCAGCTTCGAGCGGGGGGGCATCAATGAGCAGTTCTTC. The gene calls are TRBV7-8 and TRBJ2-1; 10 bases fit TRBD2. V was clipped by 3 bases and J by 6 bases; unmatched bases: 5. The CDR3 has 15 residues. Looked up from germline, CDR1 is SGHVS and CDR2 is FQNEAQ.

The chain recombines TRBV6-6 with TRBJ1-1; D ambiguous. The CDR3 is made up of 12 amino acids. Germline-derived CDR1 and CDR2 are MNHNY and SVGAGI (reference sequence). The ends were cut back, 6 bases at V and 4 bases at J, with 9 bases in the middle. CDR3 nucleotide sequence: TGTGCCAGCAGGGGAGGAGGCACTGAAGCTTTCTTT. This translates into CASRGGGTEAFF.

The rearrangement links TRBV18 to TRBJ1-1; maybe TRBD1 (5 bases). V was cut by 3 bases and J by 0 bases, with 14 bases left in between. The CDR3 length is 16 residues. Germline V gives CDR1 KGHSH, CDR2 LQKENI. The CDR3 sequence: CASSPHPRAMNTEAFF. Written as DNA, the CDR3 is TGTGCCAGCTCACCTCATCCCAGGGCTATGAACACTGAAGCTTTCTTT. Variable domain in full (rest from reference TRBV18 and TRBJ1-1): NAGVMQNPRHLVRRRGQEARLRCSPMKGHSHVYWYRQLPEEGLKFMVYLQKENIIDESGMPKERFSAEFPKEGPSILRIQQVVRGDSAAYFCASSPHPRAMNTEAFFGQGTRLTVV.

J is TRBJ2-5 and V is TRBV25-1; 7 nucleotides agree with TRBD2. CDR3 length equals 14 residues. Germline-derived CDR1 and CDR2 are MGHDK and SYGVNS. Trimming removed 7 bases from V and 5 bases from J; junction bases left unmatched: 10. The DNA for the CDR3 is TGTGCCAGCACCGACACCCTCGGGGGGGAGACCCAGTACTTC. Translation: CASTDTLGGETQYF. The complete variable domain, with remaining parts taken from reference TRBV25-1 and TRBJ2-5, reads EADIYQTPRYLVIGTGKKITLECSQTMGHDKMYWYQQDPGMELHLIHYSYGVNSTEKGDLSSESTVSRIRTEHFPLTLESARPSHTSQYLCASTDTLGGETQYFGPGTRLLVL.

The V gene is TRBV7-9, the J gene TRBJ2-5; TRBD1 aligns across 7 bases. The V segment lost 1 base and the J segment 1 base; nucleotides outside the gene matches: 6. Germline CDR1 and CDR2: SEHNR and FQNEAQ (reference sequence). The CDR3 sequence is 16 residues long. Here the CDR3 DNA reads TGTGCCAGCAGCTTAGGGTTTGACAGGGTCCAAGAGACCCAGTACTTC. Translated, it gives CASSLGFDRVQETQYF.

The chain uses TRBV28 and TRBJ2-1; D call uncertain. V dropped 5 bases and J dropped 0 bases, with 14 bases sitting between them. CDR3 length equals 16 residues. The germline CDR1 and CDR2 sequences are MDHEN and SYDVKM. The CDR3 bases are TGTGCCAGCAGTCCGCGCCATAGTAACTCCTACAATGAGCAGTTCTTC. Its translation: CASSPRHSNSYNEQFF. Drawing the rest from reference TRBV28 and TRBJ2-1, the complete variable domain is DVKVTQSSRYLVKRTGEKVFLECVQDMDHENMFWYRQDPGLGLRLIYFSYDVKMKEKGDIPEGYSVSREKKERFSLILESASTNQTSMYLCASSPRHSNSYNEQFFGPGTRLTVL.